The source of this T cell receptor (beta chain) is a study of tumor-infiltrating lymphocytes in oesophageal squamous cell carcinoma. In this sample, this clonotype turned up many times. V gave up 2 bases and J gave up 1 base, with 11 bases separating them. The CDR3 sequence is 15 residues long. The germline V gene has CDR1 LGHNT and CDR2 FRNRAP. TCRdb used MiXCR to reprocess the PCR reads, holding one entry per CDR3 protein. The table shows 23,000 or so distinct CDR3 sequences, with 35% to 45% occurring only once. Sequenced sample: esophageal tumor tissue. The receptor's source is a male donor with esophageal squamous cell carcinoma. The chain uses TRBV12-5 and TRBJ1-1; D uncertain. The CDR3: CASGLTFTENTEAFF. The CDR3 DNA reads as TGTGCTAGTGGTTTGACTTTTACGGAGAACACTGAAGCTTTCTTT.